This T cell receptor (beta chain) was sequenced for a study of blood T cell repertoires in COVID-19. V lost 1 base and J 5 bases, leaving 16 bases between the germline ends. The CDR3 spans 15 residues. From germline, CDR1 is SGHRS and CDR2 YFSETQ. Produced via immunoSEQ multiplex PCR; TCRdb's table is partial and in-frame only. The table shows around 190,000 clones, with about 80% occurring only once. The receptor was isolated from a man in his 70s with active or convalescent COVID-19. The sample consisted of peripheral blood. The chain has TRBV5-1 and TRBJ2-7, with D possibly being TRBD1 (6 bases). The CDR3 DNA sequence: TGCGCCAGCAGCTTGACTCGGACAGCTTATGACGAGCAGTACTTC. Translated, it gives CASSLTRTAYDEQYF.